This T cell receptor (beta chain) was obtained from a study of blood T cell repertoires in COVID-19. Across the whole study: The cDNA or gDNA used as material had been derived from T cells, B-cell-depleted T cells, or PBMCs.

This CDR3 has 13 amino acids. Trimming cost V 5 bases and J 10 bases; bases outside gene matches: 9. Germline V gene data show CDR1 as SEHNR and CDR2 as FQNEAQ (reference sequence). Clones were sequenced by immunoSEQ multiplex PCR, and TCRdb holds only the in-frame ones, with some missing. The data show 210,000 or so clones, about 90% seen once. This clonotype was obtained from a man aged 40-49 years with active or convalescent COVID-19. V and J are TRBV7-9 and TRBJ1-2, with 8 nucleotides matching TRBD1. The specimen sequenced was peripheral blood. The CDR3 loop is CASSPQDQGAYTF. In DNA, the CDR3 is TGTGCCAGCAGCCCCCAGGACCAGGGGGCCTACACCTTC.